Presented here are 20 T cell receptor beta chains from one specimen sequenced in a study of blood T cell repertoires in COVID-19. The data were produced by immunoSEQ multiplex PCR, yet TCRdb's version contains in-frame clones alone and is incomplete. Of some 130,000 clones listed, around 80% are singletons. Sequenced sample: peripheral blood. Receptors were obtained from a man older than 75 with acute or convalescent COVID-19.

The V call is TRBV7-8, the J call TRBJ1-6; no firm D call. The germline gives CDR1 SGHVS, CDR2 FQNEAQ. The V end lost 1 base, the J end lost 9 bases, and 10 bases lay between the germline ends. CDR3 length equals 14 residues. DNA for the CDR3: TGTGCCAGCAGCTTAGTAGTTTCGGGTTCACCCCTCCACTTT. Translated, it gives CASSLVVSGSPLHF. Full variable domain (rest looked up from reference TRBV7-8 and TRBJ1-6): GAGVSQSPRYKVAKRGQDVALRCDPISGHVSLFWYQQALGQGPEFLTYFQNEAQLDKSGLPSDRFFAERPEGSVSTLKIQRTQQEDSAVYLCASSLVVSGSPLHFGNGTRLTVT.

This clone has only a few counts. The chain uses TRBV7-3 and TRBJ2-3, with D tentatively TRBD1 (6 bases). In germline, CDR1 is SGHTA, CDR2 FQGTGA. The CDR3 totals 15 residues. The V end was cut by 2 bases, the J end by 1 base, with 10 bases between. The CDR3 here is CASSLGTQRTDTQYF. In nucleotides, the CDR3 is TGTGCCAGCAGCTTAGGGACACAACGCACAGATACGCAGTATTTT.

This sequence joins TRBV9 and TRBJ2-3; D remains ambiguous. Trimming took 0 bases from V and 1 from J, leaving 9 bases between them. There are 15 residues in the CDR3. Looked up from germline, CDR1 is SGDLS and CDR2 is YYNGEE. The CDR3 sequence is CASSVDGSRTDTQYF. The CDR3 nucleotides are TGTGCCAGCAGCGTAGACGGGTCTCGCACAGATACGCAGTATTTT. Together with reference TRBV9 and TRBJ2-3, the CDR3 gives the full variable domain: DSGVTQTPKHLITATGQRVTLRCSPRSGDLSVYWYQQSLDQGLQFLIQYYNGEERAKGNILERFSAQQFPDLHSELNLSSLELGDSALYFCASSVDGSRTDTQYFGPGTRLTVL.

This chain links TRBV29-1 with TRBJ1-2, with D possibly matching TRBD1 (5 bases). This CDR3 is 13 amino acids long. Germline V gene sequence: CDR1 SQVTM, CDR2 ANQGSEA. Trimming left V 3 bases short and J 8 bases short, with 16 bases between. For the CDR3, the DNA is TGCAGCGTTGAGGATCCATCGACAGTCGGCTACACCTTC. Residues: CSVEDPSTVGYTF.

CDR3 residues: CASQLDYNSPLHF. CDR3 nucleotide sequence: TGTGCCAGTCAACTCGACTATAATTCACCCCTCCACTTT. V and J are TRBV6-5 and TRBJ1-6; D unresolved. V lost 9 bases and J lost 3, with 9 bases in between. Per germline, CDR1 MNHEY and CDR2 SVGAGI. This CDR3 has 13 amino acids.

This clone appeared a single time. This chain uses TRBV28 with TRBJ1-2; 7 bases agree with TRBD1. The junction had 6 bases not matched to a gene; V was cut back by 2 bases and J by 6 bases. Germline CDR1 reads MDHEN; CDR2 reads SYDVKM. This CDR3 has 14 amino acids. CDR3 amino acids: CASSLPTGSNGYTF. The CDR3, as DNA: TGTGCCAGCAGTTTACCGACAGGGTCTAATGGCTACACCTTC.

This chain uses TRBV19 with TRBJ1-5; TRBD1 aligns across 7 bases. Germline V CDR1 and CDR2: LNHDA, SQIVND (reference sequence). Trimming at V came to 8 bases and at J to 0 bases, leaving 10 bases not matched to a gene. This CDR3 comprises 16 residues. The CDR3 here is CASGEEQGNSNQPQHF. For the CDR3, the DNA is TGTGCCAGTGGGGAAGAACAGGGGAATAGCAATCAGCCCCAGCATTTT.

The chain has TRBV30 and TRBJ2-5; tentative D call: TRBD1 (5 bases). V was shortened by 4 bases and J by 4 bases, with 10 bases between the two germline ends. The germline CDR1 and CDR2 sequences are GTSNPN and SVGIG (reference sequence). The CDR3 spans 12 residues. In nucleotides, the CDR3 is TGTGCCTGGAAGGGGCCAGGAGAGACCCAGTACTTC. This translates into CAWKGPGETQYF.

J is TRBJ2-7 and V is TRBV5-1, with D possibly matching TRBD1 (5 bases). This CDR3 is built from 15 residues. Germline V gene lookup returns CDR1 SGHRS and CDR2 YFSETQ. Trimming stripped 4 bases from V and 2 bases from J, with 16 bases between. CDR3 in DNA: TGCGCCAGCAGCCCCAGGCAGGGTATGACCTACGAGCAGTACTTC. It translates to CASSPRQGMTYEQYF.

The chain joins TRBV6-2 or TRBV6-3 to TRBJ2-7; D call uncertain. From germline, CDR1 is MNHEY and CDR2 SVGEGT. V shed 2 bases and J shed 2 bases, with 10 bases lying between them. The CDR3 length is 14 residues. CDR3 in DNA: TGTGCCAGCAGTTACGAGGCCGGTCCCTACGAGCAGTACTTC. Its translation is CASSYEAGPYEQYF.

The chain couples TRBV7-2 to TRBJ2-1; D may be TRBD2 (6 bases). Germline V gene data show CDR1 as SGHTA and CDR2 as FQGNSA. The CDR3 runs 15 residues. Between the trimmed V and J ends, which lost 4 bases and 6 bases, there was a span of 16 bases. CDR3 in amino acids: CASSSAGPGPNEQFF. The CDR3 region has the DNA TGTGCCAGCAGCTCCGCGGGGCCGGGTCCCAATGAGCAGTTCTTC. Using reference TRBV7-2 and TRBJ2-1 for the parts outside the CDR3, the full variable domain is GAGVSQSPSNKVTEKGKDVELRCDPISGHTALYWYRQSLGQGLEFLIYFQGNSAPDKSGLPSDRFSAERTGGSVSTLTIQRTQQEDSAVYLCASSSAGPGPNEQFFGPGTRLTVL.

The V call is TRBV6-5, the J call TRBJ1-2; 9 bases are a match to TRBD1. J lost 4 bases, V lost 4 bases, and 7 bases had no gene match. CDR1 is MNHEY and CDR2 is SVGAGI in the germline V gene. This CDR3 region has 15 residues. The CDR3 DNA is TGTGCCAGCAGTTCCCCGGGACAGGGATTCTATGGCTACACCTTC. This translates into CASSSPGQGFYGYTF.

The chain uses TRBV24-1 and TRBJ1-2; 7 nucleotides agree with TRBD1. This CDR3 comprises 12 residues. CDR1 is KGHDR, CDR2 SFDVKD, per germline. V shed 9 bases, J shed 3 bases, and the junction held 3 bases outside the gene matches. The CDR3 DNA reads TGTGCCACCCCGGGACAGCACTATGGCTACACCTTC. Amino acids: CATPGQHYGYTF.

This rearrangement joins TRBV24-1 to TRBJ2-2; 8 bases line up with TRBD1. Germline V gene data show CDR1 as KGHDR and CDR2 as SFDVKD. The V and J ends lost 7 bases and 2 bases, in that order; junction bases with no gene match: 14. The CDR3 is 18 amino acids. Written as DNA, the CDR3 is TGTGCCACCAGCCGACAGGGGCGACGGAATCCCAACACCGGGGAGCTGTTTTTT. This codes for CATSRQGRRNPNTGELFF.

The chain carries TRBV18 and TRBJ1-5, with 7 positions matching TRBD1. The V and J ends lost 3 bases and 4 bases, in that order; junction bases with no gene match: 9. The germline gives CDR1 KGHSH, CDR2 LQKENI. This CDR3 comprises 16 residues. CDR3 nucleotide sequence: TGTGCCAGCTCACCCTCCTTACAGGGGAGAAATCAGCCCCAGCATTTT. Amino acid sequence: CASSPSLQGRNQPQHF.

CDR3 nucleotide sequence: TGCGCCAGCAGCGTCGAGGGAGCGGGGGGACTTTTTTACAATGAGCAGTTCTTC. It encodes CASSVEGAGGLFYNEQFF. The genes are TRBV10-2 and TRBJ2-1, with 9 bases matching TRBD2. Germline V gives CDR1 WSHSY, CDR2 SAAADI. V was pared by 6 bases and J by 4 bases, with 16 bases of the junction left unmatched. The CDR3 is made up of 18 amino acids.

V usage is TRBV3-1 (or the pseudogene TRBV3-2) and J usage is TRBJ2-3; TRBD1 agrees at 9 bases. Germline lookup yields CDR1 LGHDT and CDR2 YNNKEL (reference sequence). The junction had 5 bases not matched to a gene; V was cut back by 4 bases and J by 3 bases. The length of the CDR3 is 15 residues. The CDR3: CASSPRDRVTDTQYF. CDR3 DNA sequence: TGTGCCAGCAGCCCCCGGGACAGGGTAACAGATACGCAGTATTTT.

This clone has just a few counts. This chain links TRBV9 with TRBJ2-2, with D maybe TRBD2 (5 bases). V lost 2 bases and J 7 bases, leaving 12 bases between the germline ends. The CDR3 loop spans 14 amino acids. In germline, CDR1 is SGDLS, CDR2 YYNGEE. This chain's CDR3 is CASSVASTIGELFF. CDR3 DNA: TGTGCCAGCAGCGTGGCTAGCACCATCGGGGAGCTGTTTTTT. The full variable domain, rest sourced from reference TRBV9 and TRBJ2-2, is DSGVTQTPKHLITATGQRVTLRCSPRSGDLSVYWYQQSLDQGLQFLIQYYNGEERAKGNILERFSAQQFPDLHSELNLSSLELGDSALYFCASSVASTIGELFFGEGSRLTVL.

This chain uses TRBV20-1 with TRBJ2-1; 7 nucleotides align to TRBD2. Germline V gives CDR1 DFQATT, CDR2 SNEGSKA (reference sequence). The CDR3 loop spans 11 amino acids. The V segment lost 5 bases and the J segment 12 bases; nucleotides outside the gene matches: 7. CDR3 in amino acids: CSAGGDVGQFF. The CDR3 DNA is TGCAGTGCTGGGGGGGACGTGGGGCAGTTCTTC.

V and J are TRBV21-1 and TRBJ2-5; TRBD2 was called by the table and not checked on the DNA. TRBV21-1 is a recognized pseudogene. The CDR3 length is 14 residues. The CDR3 loop is CASRVAPLQETQYF. In nucleotides, the CDR3 is TGTGCCAGCAGGGTAGCTCCGCTCCAAGAGACCCAGTACTTC.